Only one count was recorded for the clone carrying this T cell receptor (beta chain). What it binds is unknown. The junction shows a germline mismatch at one end, possibly a read error. This entry comes from a study of blood T cells in healthy people across ages. General study results and limits: Getting older went along with TCR beta diversity per million T cells dropping roughly linearly. Leaving the PBMCs unsorted stopped any conclusive comparison of naive versus antigen-experienced cells. More naive CD4+ cells and higher diversity were found in long-lived than in aged donors.

Germline V gene data show CDR1 as DFQATT and CDR2 as SNEGSKA (reference sequence). The CDR3 has 12 amino acids. Using a J-beta primer mix together with a sample-barcoded 5' primer, a second PCR was run for about 6 to 12 cycles. TCRdb itself ran the 5' RACE reads through MiXCR, one entry per CDR3 protein. The data hold about 930,000 distinct CDR3 sequences, with roughly 28% observed a single time. These same data were also listed under a study on T cells of mothers and their children. From that study: The study found slightly higher but non-significant overlap in related versus unrelated mother-child pairs.

The sequence was obtained from a woman aged 40 to 55 in good health. The V and J genes are TRBV20-1 and TRBJ2-3; D is unresolved. Input material: blood. The CDR3 region has the DNA TGCAGTGCTAGCAGGCCCCCAGACACGCAGTATTTT. Residues: CSASRPPDTQYF.